Each of the 32 T cell receptor beta chains below was sequenced from the same sample in a study of OX40 agonist ivuxolimab in advanced cancers. Data came from immunoSEQ multiplex PCR; TCRdb stores just in-frame clones and leaves some out. Found here are 60,000 or so clones, just under 90% of them singletons; the top ten hold 5.4%. Here the sequenced sample was CD4+ or CD8+ T cells sorted from blood, taken in a trial of the OX40 agonist ivuxolimab. Receptor source: an adult with an advanced solid tumor such as melanoma, head and neck, liver or kidney cancer.

V is TRBV7-2 and J is TRBJ2-1; D is possibly TRBD1 or TRBD2 (7 bases each). Between the trimmed V and J ends, which lost 5 bases and 2 bases, there was a span of 25 bases. The CDR3 is made up of 19 amino acids. Germline V gene data show CDR1 as SGHTA and CDR2 as FQGNSA. Here the CDR3 DNA reads TGTGCCAGCAGCAAGGGGAGGGGACAGCTAGCGCCAACCTACAATGAGCAGTTCTTC. This translates into CASSKGRGQLAPTYNEQFF.

The chain has TRBV18 and TRBJ2-2; 8 bases match TRBD1. Trimming removed 5 bases from V and 5 bases from J; junction bases left unmatched: 7. CDR3 size: 15 residues. Germline V gene sequence: CDR1 KGHSH, CDR2 LQKENI. The CDR3 region has the DNA TGTGCCAGCTCAATCGGACAGGGAGATACCGGGGAGCTGTTTTTT. It specifies CASSIGQGDTGELFF.

The chain employs TRBV7-9 and TRBJ1-1; no clear D gene. The V gene's germline CDR1 is SEHNR and CDR2 FQNEAQ (reference sequence). The CDR3 is 13 amino acids. V lost 3 bases and J 4 bases, leaving 9 bases between the germline ends. In DNA, the CDR3 is TGTGCCAGCAGCTTCCCCGGGTTCACTGAAGCTTTCTTT. This translates into CASSFPGFTEAFF.

Here the CDR3 reads CASSTRGPGQLPTDTQYF. CDR3 nucleotide sequence: TGTGCCAGCAGCACCAGAGGCCCGGGACAGCTACCCACAGATACGCAGTATTTT. This chain links TRBV21-1 with TRBJ2-3; the DNA was not compared with TRBD1, the D call given in the table. TRBV21-1 is assigned pseudogene status. The CDR3 length is 18 residues.

V is TRBV6-1 and J is TRBJ2-7; tentative D call: TRBD1 (6 bases). The CDR3 runs to 14 residues. Germline V gene lookup returns CDR1 MNHNS and CDR2 SASEGT. The V end lost 7 bases, the J end lost 7 bases, and 20 bases lay between the germline ends. The CDR3 DNA sequence: TGTGCCAGCATAGGTTTGGGACACCCTGAGGAGCAGTACTTC. The encoded protein is CASIGLGHPEEQYF.

V gene TRBV7-2 combines with J gene TRBJ2-2; D possibly corresponds to TRBD2 (6 bases). The CDR3 totals 12 residues. V lost 5 bases and J lost 7, with 8 bases in between. The germline gives CDR1 SGHTA, CDR2 FQGNSA. CDR3 loop: CASSPGGGELFF. CDR3 sequence (DNA): TGTGCCAGCAGCCCCGGGGGCGGGGAGCTGTTTTTT.

The chain links TRBV5-1 to TRBJ2-4; 15 bases line up with TRBD2. After removal of 5 bases from V and 0 bases from J, the junction contained 6 bases not matched to a gene. The V gene's germline CDR1 is SGHRS and CDR2 YFSETQ. The CDR3 is 18 residues long. CDR3 in amino acids: CASSFGLAGGRAKNIQYF. CDR3 DNA sequence: TGCGCCAGCAGTTTCGGACTAGCGGGAGGGCGAGCCAAAAACATTCAGTACTTC. Based on the CDR3 plus reference TRBV5-1 and TRBJ2-4, the full variable domain is KAGVTQTPRYLIKTRGQQVTLSCSPISGHRSVSWYQQTPGQGLQFLFEYFSETQRNKGNFPGRFSGRQFSNSRSEMNVSTLELGDSALYLCASSFGLAGGRAKNIQYFGAGTRLSVL.

The chain uses TRBV6-6 and TRBJ2-5, with D possibly called TRBD1 or TRBD2 (5 bases each). V was pared by 4 bases and J by 4 bases, with 13 bases between. This CDR3 has 14 residues. CDR1 is MNHNY and CDR2 is SVGAGI in the germline V gene (reference sequence). The CDR3 loop reads CASSWGPLGETQYF. The CDR3 region has the DNA TGTGCCAGCAGTTGGGGACCTCTGGGAGAGACCCAGTACTTC.

This clone showed up just a few times. This sequence joins TRBV9 and TRBJ2-2; a possible D gene is TRBD1 (6 bases). Germline CDR1 and CDR2: SGDLS and YYNGEE. The CDR3 spans 16 residues. V lost 3 bases and J lost 0, with 12 bases in between. The CDR3 region is CASSAGHPANTGELFF. Written as DNA, the CDR3 is TGTGCCAGCAGCGCGGGACACCCCGCGAACACCGGGGAGCTGTTTTTT.

In its sample, this clone was seen once. The chain uses TRBV5-4 and TRBJ1-3, with TRBD1 as a possible D gene (5 bases). CDR1 is SGHNT and CDR2 is YYREEE in the germline V gene (reference sequence). The CDR3 length is 16 residues. Trimming removed 0 bases from V and 2 bases from J, with 12 bases in between. This chain's CDR3 is CASSLASRGAGNTIYF. For the CDR3, the DNA is TGTGCCAGCAGCTTGGCAAGTAGAGGGGCTGGAAACACCATATATTTT.

This clone showed up just once. The rearrangement joins TRBV7-2 to TRBJ2-7; 12 bases line up with TRBD2. CDR1 is SGHTA and CDR2 is FQGNSA in the germline V gene. The CDR3 has 15 residues. The junction had 5 bases not matched to a gene; V was cut back by 2 bases and J by 6 bases. The CDR3 nucleotides are TGTGCCAGCAGCTTATCGGGACTAGCGGGTCTCGAGCAGTACTTC. Encoded protein: CASSLSGLAGLEQYF.

The chain links TRBV5-1 to TRBJ2-5; no reliable D call. Germline-derived CDR1 and CDR2 are SGHRS and YFSETQ. V lost 4 bases and J lost 5, with 6 bases in between. The CDR3 is made up of 11 amino acids. CDR3: CASSHGETQYF. CDR3 bases: TGCGCCAGCAGCCATGGGGAGACCCAGTACTTC. Variable domain in full (rest from reference TRBV5-1 and TRBJ2-5): KAGVTQTPRYLIKTRGQQVTLSCSPISGHRSVSWYQQTPGQGLQFLFEYFSETQRNKGNFPGRFSGRQFSNSRSEMNVSTLELGDSALYLCASSHGETQYFGPGTRLLVL.

This clone was found once. The gene calls are TRBV27 and TRBJ2-7, with TRBD1 as a possible D gene (5 bases). In germline, CDR1 is MNHEY, CDR2 SMNVEV (reference sequence). V lost 7 bases, J lost 2 bases, and 15 bases lay in between. The CDR3 loop spans 14 amino acids. The CDR3 sequence: CASTLGQGPYEQYF. In nucleotides, the CDR3 is TGTGCCAGCACCTTGGGCCAGGGCCCCTACGAGCAGTACTTC.

Remarks on this clone: Additional DNA sequences in this sample encode the identical CDR3. The J gene is TRBJ1-5, the V gene TRBV7-9; 7 positions match TRBD1. The CDR3 is made up of 14 amino acids. Germline assignment: CDR1 SEHNR and CDR2 FQNEAQ (reference sequence). V dropped 6 bases and J dropped 1; count of bases not matched to a gene: 3. CDR3 nucleotides: TGTGCCAGCAGTTCGACAGGGAGCAATCAGCCCCAGCATTTT. This gives the protein CASSSTGSNQPQHF. Drawing the rest from reference TRBV7-9 and TRBJ1-5, the complete variable domain is DTGVSQNPRHKITKRGQNVTFRCDPISEHNRLYWYRQTLGQGPEFLTYFQNEAQLEKSRLLSDRFSAERPKGSFSTLEIQRTEQGDSAMYLCASSSTGSNQPQHFGDGTRLSIL.

The chain employs TRBV7-2 and TRBJ2-1; TRBD2 aligns across 11 bases. Germline-derived CDR1 and CDR2 are SGHTA and FQGNSA. Unmatched junction bases numbered 6, after V lost 5 bases and J lost 3 bases. The CDR3 is 16 amino acids. The DNA for the CDR3 is TGTGCCAGCAGCCCACCTAGCGGGAGGCTCTACAATGAGCAGTTCTTC. Encoded protein: CASSPPSGRLYNEQFF. The full variable domain, completed using reference TRBV7-2 and TRBJ2-1, is GAGVSQSPSNKVTEKGKDVELRCDPISGHTALYWYRQSLGQGLEFLIYFQGNSAPDKSGLPSDRFSAERTGGSVSTLTIQRTQQEDSAVYLCASSPPSGRLYNEQFFGPGTRLTVL.

The chain links TRBV9 to TRBJ2-1, with D possibly TRBD2 on 6 matching bases. Germline V CDR1 and CDR2: SGDLS, YYNGEE. This CDR3 is 14 amino acids long. V was trimmed by 0 bases and J by 7 bases, leaving 11 bases between them. This CDR3 reads CASSVDGRGNEQFF. The CDR3 DNA is TGTGCCAGCAGCGTAGACGGGAGAGGTAATGAGCAGTTCTTC.

This chain joins TRBV2 and TRBJ1-4, with TRBD1 matching 8 bases. The CDR3 is 14 residues long. In germline, CDR1 is SNHLY, CDR2 FYNNEI. After removal of 6 bases from V and 8 bases from J, the junction contained 8 bases not matched to a gene. The CDR3 region is CASRLTGAGEKLFF. As DNA, the CDR3 is TGTGCCAGCAGACTGACAGGGGCGGGAGAAAAACTGTTTTTT. Together with reference TRBV2 and TRBJ1-4, the CDR3 gives the full variable domain: EPEVTQTPSHQVTQMGQEVILRCVPISNHLYFYWYRQILGQKVEFLVSFYNNEISEKSEIFDDQFSVERPDGSNFTLKIRSTKLEDSAMYFCASRLTGAGEKLFFGSGTQLSVL.

This clone appeared a single time. The J gene is TRBJ1-4, the V gene TRBV5-1; a weak D match, TRBD1 (5 bases). Germline V gives CDR1 SGHRS, CDR2 YFSETQ. V dropped 0 bases and J dropped 0 bases, with 9 bases sitting between them. CDR3 size: 16 residues. This CDR3 is CASSLDGGATNEKLFF. The CDR3 coding sequence is TGCGCCAGCAGCTTGGATGGGGGTGCAACTAATGAAAAACTGTTTTTT.

V is TRBV5-6 and J is TRBJ2-7; D not certain. V lost 0 bases, J lost 7 bases, and 11 bases lay in between. CDR1 is SGHDT, CDR2 YYEEEE, per germline. The CDR3 length is 13 residues. The CDR3 loop reads CASSLDSRQEQYF. CDR3 bases: TGTGCCAGCAGCTTGGACTCCAGGCAGGAGCAGTACTTC. Looking up the rest from reference TRBV5-6 and TRBJ2-7 gives the full variable domain: DAGVTQSPTHLIKTRGQQVTLRCSPKSGHDTVSWYQQALGQGPQFIFQYYEEEERQRGNFPDRFSGHQFPNYSSELNVNALLLGDSALYLCASSLDSRQEQYFGPGTRLTVT.

The chain combines TRBV7-9 with TRBJ2-7; weak D call: TRBD1 (6 bases). Between the trimmed V and J ends, which lost 6 bases and 2 bases, there was a span of 14 bases. The CDR3 covers 14 residues. Germline CDR1 and CDR2: SEHNR and FQNEAQ (reference sequence). CDR3 sequence reads: CASSFTGFTYEQYF. CDR3 nucleotide sequence: TGTGCCAGCAGTTTTACAGGGTTTACCTACGAGCAGTACTTC.

The DNA of the CDR3 is TGTGCCAGCAGTTTACGGACGATGGGAGGTGAGCAGTACTTC. Its protein product is CASSLRTMGGEQYF. V and J are TRBV27 and TRBJ2-7; TRBD2 is a possible D gene (6 bases). The CDR3 has 14 residues. V lost 2 bases, J lost 7 bases, and 15 bases lay in between. The germline CDR1 and CDR2 sequences are MNHEY and SMNVEV (reference sequence).

CDR3 residues: CARGSPGTAYNEQFF. In nucleotides, the CDR3 is TGTGCCAGGGGGAGTCCCGGGACAGCCTACAATGAGCAGTTCTTC. The chain is built from TRBV5-8 and TRBJ2-1; 7 positions match TRBD1. This CDR3 region has 15 residues. Per the germline V gene, CDR1 is SGHTS and CDR2 is YDEGEE. Trimming removed 8 bases from V and 2 bases from J; junction bases left unmatched: 10.

The J gene is TRBJ2-7, the V gene TRBV6-1; D is uncertain. The V gene's germline CDR1 is MNHNS and CDR2 SASEGT. The CDR3 consists of 12 residues. V lost 8 bases and J lost 2, with 10 bases in between. The CDR3 loop is CASSDSTYEQYF. CDR3 nucleotide sequence: TGTGCCAGCTCTGATTCTACCTACGAGCAGTACTTC.

The rearrangement uses TRBV2 and TRBJ2-1; D is ambiguous. The CDR3 runs 14 residues. The ends were cut back, 4 bases at V and 2 bases at J, with 9 bases in the middle. Germline lookup yields CDR1 SNHLY and CDR2 FYNNEI. CDR3 DNA sequence: TGTGCCAGCAGTGTTAATGAGGCCTACAATGAGCAGTTCTTC. Translation: CASSVNEAYNEQFF.

The chain uses TRBV6-1 and TRBJ1-3, with D hard to call. The germline V and J ends were trimmed by 2 bases and 4 bases, with 9 bases remaining between them. The CDR3 has 14 amino acids. The V gene's germline CDR1 is MNHNS and CDR2 SASEGT. The CDR3 bases are TGTGCCAGCAGTGAAAGGCCTAGGGGAAACACCATATATTTT. Protein product: CASSERPRGNTIYF.

The chain combines TRBV12-2 with TRBJ2-4; TRBD1 reflects the table's D call only, with no check against the DNA. TRBV12-2 is reported as a pseudogene. This CDR3 is 13 amino acids long. CDR3 coding DNA: TGTGCAAGTCGCCGCGACAGGGGCAGGGATCAGTACTTC. This encodes CASRRDRGRDQYF.

This rearrangement joins TRBV7-9 to TRBJ2-1, with a possible D match to TRBD2 (5 bases). V was clipped by 5 bases and J by 1 base, with 24 bases between them. CDR3 length equals 19 residues. The germline CDR1 and CDR2 sequences are SEHNR and FQNEAQ (reference sequence). CDR3: CASSRERAHTRRSYNEQFF. For the CDR3, the DNA is TGTGCCAGCAGCCGGGAACGAGCGCACACTAGAAGGTCCTACAATGAGCAGTTCTTC. The entire variable domain, with the rest obtained from reference TRBV7-9 and TRBJ2-1, is as follows: DTGVSQNPRHKITKRGQNVTFRCDPISEHNRLYWYRQTLGQGPEFLTYFQNEAQLEKSRLLSDRFSAERPKGSFSTLEIQRTEQGDSAMYLCASSRERAHTRRSYNEQFFGPGTRLTVL.

The chain joins TRBV28 to TRBJ1-2, with D possibly being TRBD1 (5 bases). Trimming took off 7 bases at V and 0 bases at J, with 18 bases between the two ends. Looked up from germline, CDR1 is MDHEN and CDR2 is SYDVKM. The CDR3 contains 16 residues. CDR3 sequence (DNA): TGTGCCAGCACCCCTGGGGGGGGACGGACTAACTATGGCTACACCTTC. Protein: CASTPGGGRTNYGYTF.

This chain connects TRBV29-1 to TRBJ1-1, with 7 nucleotides matching TRBD1. CDR1 is SQVTM, CDR2 ANQGSEA, per germline. J was trimmed by 4 bases and V by 0 bases; bases with no gene match: 5. The CDR3 consists of 14 residues. The CDR3 spells CSVEEVPGGTEAFF. In nucleotides, the CDR3 is TGCAGCGTTGAAGAGGTCCCAGGGGGCACTGAAGCTTTCTTT. The full variable domain, completed using reference TRBV29-1 and TRBJ1-1, is SAVISQKPSRDICQRGTSLTIQCQVDSQVTMMFWYRQQPGQSLTLIATANQGSEATYESGFVIDKFPISRPNLTFSTLTVSNMSPEDSSIYLCSVEEVPGGTEAFFGQGTRLTVV.

The J gene is TRBJ2-4, the V gene TRBV20-1; D not certain. The CDR3 consists of 10 residues. From germline, CDR1 is DFQATT and CDR2 SNEGSKA (reference sequence). With 6 bases removed from V and 3 bases from J, the gap between germline ends came to 3 bases. The CDR3 sequence: CSANKNIQYF. CDR3 DNA: TGCAGTGCGAACAAAAACATTCAGTACTTC.

V gene TRBV15 combines with J gene TRBJ2-2; perhaps D is TRBD1 or TRBD2 (5 bases each). Germline V gives CDR1 LNHNV, CDR2 YYDKDF (reference sequence). This CDR3 comprises 13 residues. V gave up 8 bases and J gave up 1 base, with 8 bases separating them. The DNA of the CDR3 is TGTGCCACCGGGACGGAGAACACCGGGGAGCTGTTTTTT. Protein: CATGTENTGELFF. Complete variable domain (other parts from reference TRBV15 and TRBJ2-2): DAMVIQNPRYQVTQFGKPVTLSCSQTLNHNVMYWYQQKSSQAPKLLFHYYDKDFNNEADTPDNFQSRRPNTSFCFLDIRSPGLGDTAMYLCATGTENTGELFFGEGSRLTVL.

This clone showed up just once. CDR3 residues: CASSLGAGEREQYF. The CDR3 bases are TGTGCCAGCAGCTTGGGGGCTGGTGAGCGCGAGCAGTACTTC. J is TRBJ2-7 and V is TRBV5-4, with D unresolved. The CDR3 consists of 14 residues. The V end lost 0 bases, the J end lost 6 bases, and 13 bases lay between the germline ends. CDR1 and CDR2 from the germline V gene are SGHNT and YYREEE (reference sequence). Full variable domain (missing parts from reference TRBV5-4 and TRBJ2-7): ETGVTQSPTHLIKTRGQQVTLRCSSQSGHNTVSWYQQALGQGPQFIFQYYREEENGRGNFPPRFSGLQFPNYSSELNVNALELDDSALYLCASSLGAGEREQYFGPGTRLTVT.